A single TCR beta chain is shown here with its context. Its antigen remains unknown. The CDR3 loop spans 15 amino acids. From germline, CDR1 is SGHRS and CDR2 YFSETQ. V lost 0 bases, J lost 12 bases, and 4 bases stayed unmatched. The data belong to a study of T cells after yellow fever vaccination. Across the study: The fractions with low cell numbers were processed using SMART-Seq v4 Ultra Low Input. The study's findings and limits: Clones that expanded after primary vaccination mostly reappeared after the booster (less than 98% CD4, roughly 90% CD8).

The 5'RACE template-switching step produced TCR cDNA and added a universal primer site and UMIs. TCRdb passed the 5' RACE reads through MiXCR, listing each CDR3 protein once. The repertoire holds over 150,000 distinct CDR3 sequences, with 6% to 7.5% as singletons. The receptor was isolated from a man between 18 and 29 years old who received the YFV17D yellow fever vaccine. The J gene is TRBJ2-1, the V gene TRBV5-1; 15 nucleotides align to TRBD2. The specimen comprised CD4+ T cells sorted from PBMCs, sampled 5 days after the first yellow fever vaccination. CDR3: CASSLGTSGGGRQFF. CDR3 DNA sequence: TGCGCCAGCAGCTTGGGGACTAGCGGGGGGGGTCGGCAGTTCTTC. The full variable domain, in which reference TRBV5-1 and TRBJ2-1 provide the parts outside the CDR3, is KAGVTQTPRYLIKTRGQQVTLSCSPISGHRSVSWYQQTPGQGLQFLFEYFSETQRNKGNFPGRFSGRQFSNSRSEMNVSTLELGDSALYLCASSLGTSGGGRQFFGPGTRLTVL.